These 27 T cell receptor beta chains originate from one sample sequenced in a study of a mutant IDH1 vaccine in newly diagnosed glioma. Profiled with immunoSEQ multiplex PCR; TCRdb holds only in-frame clones, not every one. The table shows nearly 70,000 clones, with 79% occurring only once. Noted time point: baseline, week 1 (first vaccination visit). Treatment specified: pre-vaccination baseline after standard-of-care therapy. The source material was PBMCs, sampled from a glioma patient treated with radiotherapy, temozolomide or both. The receptors originated from a man aged 50-60 years with glioma.

The V call is TRBV6-5, the J call TRBJ1-4; 9 positions agree with TRBD1. This CDR3 comprises 13 residues. V dropped 5 bases and J dropped 15; count of bases not matched to a gene: 10. Germline V gene data show CDR1 as MNHEY and CDR2 as SVGAGI. The CDR3 sequence is CASSRYRGHLLFF. The CDR3 nucleotides read TGTGCCAGCAGTCGGTACAGGGGGCACCTTTTGTTTTTT.

The chain carries TRBV5-1 and TRBJ2-1; D call uncertain. This CDR3 spans 12 amino acids. Germline V gene data show CDR1 as SGHRS and CDR2 as YFSETQ. The V end lost 0 bases, the J end lost 9 bases, and 7 bases lay between the germline ends. The CDR3 region has the DNA TGCGCCAGCAGCTTGGGGAGTGGTGAGCAGTTCTTC. It is translated as CASSLGSGEQFF.

This clone was observed once. V and J are TRBV30 and TRBJ2-4, with TRBD1 identical over 9 bases. Germline V gene data show CDR1 as GTSNPN and CDR2 as SVGIG (reference sequence). Trimming took 2 bases from V and 8 from J; bases not matched to a gene: 10. This CDR3 comprises 15 residues. The CDR3 is CAWSRTGVPLDIQYF. DNA of the CDR3: TGTGCCTGGAGTCGGACAGGGGTCCCCCTCGACATTCAGTACTTC.

This clone occurred once. This rearrangement joins TRBV11-2 to TRBJ1-1, with a weak D call TRBD1 (5 bases). V lost 5 bases to trimming and J lost 12 bases, with 16 bases between them. The germline V gene encodes CDR1 SGHAT and CDR2 FQNNGV. The CDR3 length is 12 residues. This chain's CDR3 is CASSRDGPGSFF. CDR3 nucleotides: TGTGCCAGCAGCCGGGACGGCCCTGGATCTTTCTTT.

Only one count was recorded for this clone. The gene calls are TRBV7-2 and TRBJ2-1; 10 bases are a match to TRBD2. V was pared by 5 bases and J by 0 bases, with 7 bases of the junction left unmatched. The CDR3 covers 17 residues. The germline V gene has CDR1 SGHTA and CDR2 FQGNSA. DNA for the CDR3: TGTGCCAGCAGCCTCAGCGGGGGGGCAGTCTCCTACAATGAGCAGTTCTTC. This gives the protein CASSLSGGAVSYNEQFF.

The gene calls are TRBV14 and TRBJ1-1, with 8 bases that match TRBD1. The length of the CDR3 is 12 residues. CDR1 SGHDN and CDR2 FVKESK come from the germline V gene. Trimming removed 1 base from V and 10 bases from J; junction bases left unmatched: 2. CDR3 DNA: TGTGCCAGCAGCCAAGGCAGGGGGCGAGCTTTCTTT. Encoded protein: CASSQGRGRAFF.

This rearrangement joins TRBV7-9 to TRBJ2-3, with D maybe TRBD2 (5 bases). Trimming removed 5 bases at V and 4 bases at J, with 10 bases between. Per the germline V gene, CDR1 is SEHNR and CDR2 is FQNEAQ (reference sequence). This CDR3 contains 13 residues. This chain's CDR3 is CASSLGEADTQYF. In nucleotides, the CDR3 is TGTGCCAGCAGCCTCGGGGAAGCAGATACGCAGTATTTT.

The chain carries TRBV25-1 and TRBJ1-3, with D perhaps TRBD1 (5 bases). CDR1 and CDR2 from the germline V gene are MGHDK and SYGVNS. Trimming stripped 1 base from V and 3 bases from J, with 10 bases between. The CDR3 consists of 15 residues. The CDR3 loop reads CASSEWGEVGNTIYF. In DNA form, the CDR3 reads TGTGCCAGCAGTGAATGGGGGGAGGTTGGAAACACCATATATTTT. Full variable domain (missing parts from reference TRBV25-1 and TRBJ1-3): EADIYQTPRYLVIGTGKKITLECSQTMGHDKMYWYQQDPGMELHLIHYSYGVNSTEKGDLSSESTVSRIRTEHFPLTLESARPSHTSQYLCASSEWGEVGNTIYFGEGSWLTVV.

The gene calls are TRBV5-1 and TRBJ2-1, with D unresolved. Between the trimmed V and J ends, which lost 4 bases and 6 bases, there was a span of 14 bases. There are 14 residues in the CDR3. Germline loops: CDR1 SGHRS, CDR2 YFSETQ. CDR3 sequence: CASSPNLLFNEQFF. The CDR3 DNA reads as TGCGCCAGCAGCCCTAATCTCCTCTTCAATGAGCAGTTCTTC.

This chain connects TRBV30 to TRBJ2-1, with D possibly matching TRBD2 (6 bases). In germline, CDR1 is GTSNPN, CDR2 SVGIG (reference sequence). Trimming took 2 bases from V and 14 from J, leaving 16 bases between them. This CDR3 comprises 12 residues. The CDR3 protein is CAWSPGPGSKFF. For the CDR3, the DNA is TGTGCCTGGAGTCCCGGGCCCGGGAGCAAGTTCTTC.

The chain has TRBV5-1 and TRBJ1-6; TRBD1 is a possible D gene (6 bases). V was trimmed by 4 bases and J by 3 bases, leaving 11 bases between them. This CDR3 has 15 residues. Germline CDR1 and CDR2: SGHRS and YFSETQ. CDR3 DNA sequence: TGCGCCAGCAGCCCTGAGGGGGGCTATAATTCACCCCTCCACTTT. Translation gives CASSPEGGYNSPLHF.

V gene TRBV9 combines with J gene TRBJ2-3; 9 positions match TRBD1. The length of the CDR3 is 15 residues. Trimming at V came to 4 bases and at J to 3 bases, leaving 6 bases not matched to a gene. Germline V lookup: CDR1 SGDLS, CDR2 YYNGEE. DNA for the CDR3: TGTGCCAGCAGCAAACAGGGGGCTAGGACAGATACGCAGTATTTT. The encoded protein is CASSKQGARTDTQYF.

V usage is TRBV30 and J usage is TRBJ1-2; tentative D call: TRBD1 (5 bases). V was clipped by 3 bases and J by 8 bases, with 19 bases between them. CDR1 and CDR2 from the germline V gene are GTSNPN and SVGIG (reference sequence). The CDR3 is 14 amino acids. For the CDR3, the DNA is TGTGCCTGGAGACATGGGGCGGGGTTTGACGGCTACACCTTC. Translation gives CAWRHGAGFDGYTF.

The chain joins TRBV9 to TRBJ1-5; D ambiguous. The germline V gene encodes CDR1 SGDLS and CDR2 YYNGEE. V lost 3 bases, J lost 5 bases, and 21 bases lay in between. The CDR3 totals 17 residues. The chain's CDR3 is CASSERPLANLDQPQHF. CDR3 nucleotide sequence: TGTGCCAGCAGCGAAAGGCCCCTAGCCAATCTAGATCAGCCCCAGCATTTT.

This sequence joins TRBV2 and TRBJ2-5, with D perhaps being TRBD1 or TRBD2 (5 bases each). The germline V gene encodes CDR1 SNHLY and CDR2 FYNNEI. This CDR3 is built from 13 residues. V gave up 3 bases and J gave up 7 bases, with 12 bases separating them. The CDR3 DNA is TGTGCCAGCAGTGATCTTGGGGGTGGGACCCAGTACTTC. This sequence encodes CASSDLGGGTQYF.

This clone was detected a few times. The V and J genes are TRBV7-9 and TRBJ1-1; no reliable D call. The CDR3 runs to 14 residues. V lost 1 base and J lost 3, with 9 bases in between. Looked up from germline, CDR1 is SEHNR and CDR2 is FQNEAQ (reference sequence). The CDR3 loop is CASSLGGGDTEAFF. The CDR3 region has the DNA TGTGCCAGCAGCTTAGGAGGAGGCGACACTGAAGCTTTCTTT. The variable domain in full, completed from reference TRBV7-9 and TRBJ1-1, reads DTGVSQNPRHKITKRGQNVTFRCDPISEHNRLYWYRQTLGQGPEFLTYFQNEAQLEKSRLLSDRFSAERPKGSFSTLEIQRTEQGDSAMYLCASSLGGGDTEAFFGQGTRLTVV.

The CDR3 protein is CASSIGQGVDEQYF. The CDR3 coding sequence is TGCGCCAGCAGCATAGGACAGGGAGTAGACGAGCAGTACTTC. The chain joins TRBV5-1 to TRBJ2-7, with 8 bases fitting TRBD1. The CDR3 has 14 residues. J was trimmed by 5 bases and V by 4 bases; bases with no gene match: 8. From germline, CDR1 is SGHRS and CDR2 YFSETQ.

The V call is TRBV2, the J call TRBJ1-2, with 8 positions matching TRBD1. Germline trimming cut 6 bases from V and 3 bases from J; bases unmatched to any gene: 3. From germline, CDR1 is SNHLY and CDR2 FYNNEI. The CDR3 loop spans 13 amino acids. Here the CDR3 DNA reads TGTGCCAGCAGGGTGGACAGGGACTATGGCTACACCTTC. It codes for CASRVDRDYGYTF.

Turning to this clone: This specimen includes other DNA sequences encoding the same CDR3. V and J are TRBV4-3 and TRBJ2-7; D is uncertain. The germline V and J ends were trimmed by 0 bases and 0 bases, with 6 bases remaining between them. The CDR3 totals 14 residues. Germline values: CDR1 LGHNA, CDR2 YSLEER. In nucleotides, the CDR3 is TGCGCCAGCAGCCAAGACCGAGCCTCCTACGAGCAGTACTTC. It translates to CASSQDRASYEQYF.

This rearrangement joins TRBV4-3 to TRBJ1-1, with D possibly TRBD1 on 5 matching bases. CDR3 size: 15 residues. CDR1 and CDR2 (germline): LGHNA, YSLEER. V lost 0 bases to trimming and J lost 5 bases, with 13 bases between them. The CDR3 reads CASSQDGGWGTEAFF. The DNA for the CDR3 is TGCGCCAGCAGCCAAGATGGCGGGTGGGGGACTGAAGCTTTCTTT.

CDR3 coding DNA: TGTGCCAGCAGCTTAGAAGAAGGAACACGTGAAAAACTGTTTTTT. This codes for CASSLEEGTREKLFF. The rearrangement joins TRBV7-9 to TRBJ1-4; D call uncertain. Germline assignment: CDR1 SEHNR and CDR2 FQNEAQ (reference sequence). V lost 1 base to trimming and J lost 7 bases, with 13 bases between them. CDR3 size: 15 residues.

The J gene is TRBJ1-5, the V gene TRBV30, with no clear D. CDR1 is GTSNPN, CDR2 SVGIG, per germline (reference sequence). The ends were cut back, 2 bases at V and 2 bases at J, with 10 bases in the middle. CDR3 length: 14 amino acids. The CDR3 DNA is TGTGCCTGGAGTACGGGGAACGGCAATCAGCCCCAGCATTTT. Its translation: CAWSTGNGNQPQHF.

J is TRBJ2-3 and V is TRBV7-3; 10 bases agree with TRBD2. Losses at the gene ends were 3 bases for V and 0 bases for J; bases not matched to a gene: 3. Germline CDR1 reads SGHTA; CDR2 reads FQGTGA. The CDR3 runs 16 residues. The CDR3 region is CASSFLAGGSTDTQYF. In nucleotides, the CDR3 is TGTGCCAGCAGCTTCTTAGCGGGGGGCAGCACAGATACGCAGTATTTT.

The chain combines TRBV5-8 with TRBJ2-7; D is tentatively TRBD1 or TRBD2 (6 bases each). V was pared by 3 bases and J by 1 base, with 17 bases between. The CDR3 spans 16 residues. Germline V CDR1 and CDR2: SGHTS, YDEGEE. The CDR3 here is CASSSLLRGASYEQYF. The CDR3 DNA sequence: TGTGCCAGCAGCTCCCTCTTGAGGGGGGCATCCTACGAGCAGTACTTC. The variable domain in full, with the rest retrieved from reference TRBV5-8 and TRBJ2-7, is EAGVTQSPTHLIKTRGQQATLRCSPISGHTSVYWYQQALGLGLQFLLWYDEGEERNRGNFPPRFSGRQFPNYSSELNVNALELEDSALYLCASSSLLRGASYEQYFGPGTRLTVT.

The chain couples TRBV12-5 to TRBJ2-5; D uncertain. Germline CDR1 is LGHNT and CDR2 is FRNRAP. Trimming shortened V by 1 base and J by 3 bases, and 6 bases separated the two germline ends. This CDR3 has 13 residues. This chain's CDR3 is CASGLGTEETQYF. The CDR3 DNA sequence: TGTGCTAGTGGTTTGGGGACGGAAGAGACCCAGTACTTC. Drawing the rest from reference TRBV12-5 and TRBJ2-5, the complete variable domain is DARVTQTPRHKVTEMGQEVTMRCQPILGHNTVFWYRQTMMQGLELLAYFRNRAPLDDSGMPKDRFSAEMPDATLATLKIQPSEPRDSAVYFCASGLGTEETQYFGPGTRLLVL.

J is TRBJ1-2 and V is TRBV29-1, with 9 nucleotides matching TRBD1. Germline V lookup: CDR1 SQVTM, CDR2 ANQGSEA. The CDR3 is made up of 13 amino acids. Trimming at V came to 3 bases and at J to 4 bases, leaving 3 bases not matched to a gene. The chain's CDR3 is CSVDLTGGYGYTF. CDR3 DNA: TGCAGCGTTGACTTGACAGGGGGCTATGGCTACACCTTC.

This clone has a handful of counts. The rearrangement uses TRBV6-5 and TRBJ2-3; D remains ambiguous. The V end lost 4 bases, the J end lost 1 base, and 12 bases lay between the germline ends. The CDR3 runs 15 residues. Germline lookup yields CDR1 MNHEY and CDR2 SVGAGI. In DNA form, the CDR3 reads TGTGCCAGCAGTTTGACTGGGTCGGGCACAGATACGCAGTATTTT. This gives the protein CASSLTGSGTDTQYF.